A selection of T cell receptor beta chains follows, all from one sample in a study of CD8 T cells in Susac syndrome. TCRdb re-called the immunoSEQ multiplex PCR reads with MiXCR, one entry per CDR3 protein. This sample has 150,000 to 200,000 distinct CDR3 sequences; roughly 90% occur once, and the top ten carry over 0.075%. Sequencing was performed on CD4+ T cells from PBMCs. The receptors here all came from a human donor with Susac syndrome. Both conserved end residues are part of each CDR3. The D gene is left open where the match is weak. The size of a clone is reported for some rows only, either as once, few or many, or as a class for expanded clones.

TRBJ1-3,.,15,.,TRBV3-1,CASSQDSRDGNTIYF,TGTGCCAGCAGCCAAGACTCCAGGGATGGAAACACCATATATTTT
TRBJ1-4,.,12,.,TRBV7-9,CASSTGSEKLFF,TGTGCCAGCAGTACAGGGAGTGAAAAACTGTTTTTT
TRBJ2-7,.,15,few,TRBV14,CASSPRGMVTYEQYF,TGTGCCAGCAGCCCCCGTGGGATGGTCACCTACGAGCAGTACTTC
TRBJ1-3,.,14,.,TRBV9,CASSDGATGNTIYF,TGTGCCAGCAGCGACGGGGCGACTGGAAACACCATATATTTT
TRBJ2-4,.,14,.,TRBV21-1,CASSKGQAKNIQYF,TGTGCCAGCAGCAAGGGTCAGGCCAAAAACATTCAGTACTTC
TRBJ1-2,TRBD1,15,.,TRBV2,CASSEVGDRFYGYTF,TGTGCCAGCAGTGAAGTCGGGGACAGATTCTATGGCTACACCTTC
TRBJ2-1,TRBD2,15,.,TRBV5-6,CASSLTSGTYNEQFF,TGTGCCAGCAGCTTGACTAGCGGGACCTACAATGAGCAGTTCTTC
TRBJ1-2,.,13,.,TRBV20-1,CSAPGDSNYGYTF,TGCAGTGCTCCCGGGGATTCTAACTATGGCTACACCTTC
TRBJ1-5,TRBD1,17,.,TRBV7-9,CASSFGGRTGINQPQHF,TGTGCCAGCAGCTTTGGTGGGAGGACAGGGATTAATCAGCCCCAGCATTTT
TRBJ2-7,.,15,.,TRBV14,CASSQGLLSGYEQYF,TGTGCCAGCAGCCAAGGGCTATTATCCGGGTACGAGCAGTACTTC
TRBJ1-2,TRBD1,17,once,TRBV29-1,CSVIMGQQFYTNYGYTF,TGCAGCGTGATAATGGGACAGCAGTTCTACACTAACTATGGCTACACCTTC
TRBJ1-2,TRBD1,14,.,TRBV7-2,CASSSGQGYYGYTF,TGTGCCAGCAGCTCGGGACAGGGCTACTATGGCTACACCTTC
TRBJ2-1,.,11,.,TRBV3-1,CASSQRQWQFF,TGTGCCAGCAGCCAACGTCAGTGGCAGTTCTTC
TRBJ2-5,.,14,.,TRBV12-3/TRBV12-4,CASSFGGGEETQYF,TGTGCCAGCAGTTTCGGAGGGGGCGAGGAGACCCAGTACTTC
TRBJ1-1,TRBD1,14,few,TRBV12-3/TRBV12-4,CASSTGGRGTEAFF,TGTGCCAGCAGCACAGGGGGCCGGGGCACTGAAGCTTTCTTT
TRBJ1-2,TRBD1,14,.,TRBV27,CASSQSGTGRGYTF,TGTGCCAGCAGTCAAAGTGGGACAGGGAGGGGCTACACCTTC
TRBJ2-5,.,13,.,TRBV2,CASTEGFQETQYF,TGTGCCAGCACCGAAGGCTTCCAAGAGACCCAGTACTTC
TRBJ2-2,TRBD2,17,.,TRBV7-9,CASSPWTSGINTGELFF,TGTGCCAGCAGCCCTTGGACTAGCGGTATCAACACCGGGGAGCTGTTTTTT
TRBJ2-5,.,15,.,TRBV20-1,CSATLQAGPWVTQYF,TGCAGTGCTACCCTCCAAGCGGGCCCGTGGGTCACCCAGTACTTC
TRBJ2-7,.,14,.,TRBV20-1,CSARGWQGFYEQYF,TGCAGTGCTAGAGGCTGGCAGGGGTTCTACGAGCAGTACTTC
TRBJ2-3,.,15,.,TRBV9,CASSVDNGGADTQYF,TGTGCCAGCAGCGTAGATAACGGGGGCGCAGATACGCAGTATTTT
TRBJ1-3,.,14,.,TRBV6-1,CASNYGESGNTIYF,TGTGCCAGCAACTATGGAGAATCTGGAAACACCATATATTTT
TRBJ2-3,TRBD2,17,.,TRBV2,CASSEGLGREAGDTQYF,TGTGCCAGCAGTGAAGGGCTAGGGCGGGAGGCTGGAGATACGCAGTATTTT
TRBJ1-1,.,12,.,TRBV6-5,CASSTVNTEAFF,TGTGCCAGCAGTACAGTGAACACTGAAGCTTTCTTT
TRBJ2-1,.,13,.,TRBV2,CASYIPRAGEQFF,TGTGCCAGCTATATACCACGGGCGGGTGAGCAGTTCTTC
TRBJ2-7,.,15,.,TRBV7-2,CASSTRRTSSYEQYF,TGTGCCAGCAGCACCAGACGGACGAGCTCCTACGAGCAGTACTTC
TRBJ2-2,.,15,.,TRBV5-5,CASSLDTANTGELFF,TGTGCCAGCAGCTTGGATACAGCGAACACCGGGGAGCTGTTTTTT
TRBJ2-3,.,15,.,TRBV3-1,CASSSQGISTDTQYF,TGTGCCAGCAGCTCTCAGGGGATCAGCACAGATACGCAGTATTTT
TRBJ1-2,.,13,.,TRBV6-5,CASSYRGRDGYTF,TGTGCCAGCAGTTACAGGGGGAGGGACGGCTACACCTTC
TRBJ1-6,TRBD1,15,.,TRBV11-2,CASSRRDRGTAPLHF,TGTGCCAGCAGCCGCCGGGACAGGGGGACGGCACCCCTCCACTTT
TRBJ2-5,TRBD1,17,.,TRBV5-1,CASSPNPGQGGSQTQYF,TGCGCCAGCAGCCCGAATCCAGGACAGGGGGGTAGTCAGACCCAGTACTTC
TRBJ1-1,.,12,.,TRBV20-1,CSASYLNTEAFF,TGCAGTGCTAGTTACTTGAACACTGAAGCTTTCTTT
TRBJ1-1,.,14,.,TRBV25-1,CASSLPGRGTEAFF,TGTGCCAGCAGTTTGCCAGGGAGGGGCACTGAAGCTTTCTTT
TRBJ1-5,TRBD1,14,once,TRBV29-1,CSVQGQGANQPQHF,TGCAGCGTTCAGGGACAGGGGGCAAATCAGCCCCAGCATTTT
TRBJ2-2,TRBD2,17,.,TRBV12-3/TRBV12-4,CASSLVLAGPFFGELFF,TGTGCCAGCAGTTTAGTCCTAGCGGGACCATTTTTCGGGGAGCTGTTTTTT
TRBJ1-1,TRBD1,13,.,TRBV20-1,CSAKLQGGTEAFF,TGCAGTGCTAAACTACAGGGGGGCACTGAAGCTTTCTTT
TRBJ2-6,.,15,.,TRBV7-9,CASSFILKGANVLTF,TGTGCCAGCAGCTTTATCCTGAAAGGGGCCAACGTCCTGACTTTC
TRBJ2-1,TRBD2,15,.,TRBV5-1,CASSLEGLDAAEQFF,TGCGCCAGCAGCTTGGAGGGACTAGACGCAGCTGAGCAGTTCTTC
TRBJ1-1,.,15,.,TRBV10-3,CAISDSQGSNTEAFF,TGTGCCATCAGTGACTCGCAGGGTTCGAACACTGAAGCTTTCTTT
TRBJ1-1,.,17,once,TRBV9,CASSPSPTRDGNTEAFF,TGTGCCAGCAGCCCCTCTCCAACGCGAGACGGGAACACTGAAGCTTTCTTT
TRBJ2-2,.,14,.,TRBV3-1,CASSVAGGTRELFF,TGTGCCAGCAGCGTAGCAGGAGGGACCAGGGAGCTGTTTTTT
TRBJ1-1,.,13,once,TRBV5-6,CASSSPGHTEAFF,TGTGCCAGCAGCTCCCCAGGGCACACTGAAGCTTTCTTT
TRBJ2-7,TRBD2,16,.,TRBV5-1,CASSLALAGTSYEQYF,TGCGCCAGCAGCTTGGCGCTAGCGGGGACCTCCTACGAGCAGTACTTC
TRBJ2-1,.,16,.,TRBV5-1,CASSGGASGLNNEQFF,TGCGCCAGCAGCGGGGGGGCTAGCGGATTAAACAATGAGCAGTTCTTC
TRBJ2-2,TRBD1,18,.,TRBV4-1,CASSQATGSYIGTGELFF,TGCGCCAGCAGCCAAGCGACAGGGAGCTACATAGGTACCGGGGAGCTGTTTTTT